The 27 T cell receptor beta chains below all came from one sample that was sequenced in a study of blood T cell repertoires in COVID-19. Data came from immunoSEQ multiplex PCR; TCRdb stores just in-frame clones and leaves some out. The sample holds roughly 74,000 clones, just over 85% seen once. The sample taken for sequencing was peripheral blood. The source is a woman of 80 years or more with active or convalescent COVID-19.

This clone occurred a few times. The chain is built from TRBV25-1 and TRBJ1-4; TRBD1 matches at 8 bases. Germline V lookup: CDR1 MGHDK, CDR2 SYGVNS. This CDR3 is built from 15 residues. After removal of 4 bases from V and 8 bases from J, the junction contained 9 bases not matched to a gene. CDR3 protein: CASSVLDRVKEKLFF. In DNA form, the CDR3 reads TGTGCCAGCAGTGTTTTGGACAGGGTGAAGGAAAAACTGTTTTTT. The entire variable domain, with the rest obtained from reference TRBV25-1 and TRBJ1-4, is as follows: EADIYQTPRYLVIGTGKKITLECSQTMGHDKMYWYQQDPGMELHLIHYSYGVNSTEKGDLSSESTVSRIRTEHFPLTLESARPSHTSQYLCASSVLDRVKEKLFFGSGTQLSVL.

This chain connects TRBV24-1 to TRBJ2-2, with 8 bases aligning to TRBD2. V gave up 4 bases and J gave up 1 base; unmatched junction bases: 7. This CDR3 is 17 amino acids long. Germline V lookup: CDR1 KGHDR, CDR2 SFDVKD. The CDR3 region is CATSDPAAGGNTGELFF. Written as DNA, the CDR3 is TGTGCCACCAGTGACCCCGCCGCGGGGGGGAACACCGGGGAGCTGTTTTTT.

The chain employs TRBV18 and TRBJ2-4, with TRBD1 matching over 8 bases. The V segment lost 6 bases and the J segment 3 bases; nucleotides outside the gene matches: 7. From germline, CDR1 is KGHSH and CDR2 LQKENI. This CDR3 has 15 residues. The CDR3 protein is CASSGTGDGKNIQYF. As DNA, the CDR3 is TGTGCCAGCTCTGGGACAGGTGACGGCAAAAACATTCAGTACTTC. The full variable domain, rest sourced from reference TRBV18 and TRBJ2-4, is NAGVMQNPRHLVRRRGQEARLRCSPMKGHSHVYWYRQLPEEGLKFMVYLQKENIIDESGMPKERFSAEFPKEGPSILRIQQVVRGDSAAYFCASSGTGDGKNIQYFGAGTRLSVL.

The V gene is TRBV20-1, the J gene TRBJ1-6; 9 positions match TRBD1. This CDR3 is 14 amino acids long. J gave up 7 bases and V 3 bases, and 4 bases lay outside the gene matches. Germline CDR1 is DFQATT and CDR2 is SNEGSKA (reference sequence). The CDR3: CSASRDRVNSPLHF. CDR3 coding DNA: TGCAGTGCTAGTAGGGACAGGGTAAATTCACCCCTCCACTTT.

V gene TRBV15 combines with J gene TRBJ2-3, with 13 positions matching TRBD2. This CDR3 has 16 amino acids. J lost 6 bases, V lost 4 bases, and 7 bases had no gene match. CDR1 and CDR2 from the germline V gene are LNHNV and YYDKDF (reference sequence). For the CDR3, the DNA is TGTGCCACCAGCAAGCTACTAGCGGGGGGGCCGGATACGCAGTATTTT. Its translation: CATSKLLAGGPDTQYF.

V is TRBV18 and J is TRBJ1-5; 10 nucleotides agree with TRBD1. The V gene's germline CDR1 is KGHSH and CDR2 LQKENI. The CDR3 has 14 residues. Trimming cost V 4 bases and J 5 bases; bases outside gene matches: 2. The CDR3 nucleotides are TGTGCCAGCTCACGGACAGGGGGGGATCAGCCCCAGCATTTT. Encoded protein: CASSRTGGDQPQHF.

The V gene is TRBV3-1 (or the pseudogene TRBV3-2), the J gene TRBJ1-1; 11 bases match TRBD1. The germline CDR1 and CDR2 sequences are LGHDT and YNNKEL (reference sequence). With V trimmed by 5 bases and J by 3 bases, 2 bases remained unmatched. The length of the CDR3 is 14 residues. The CDR3 is CASSEGQGDTEAFF. The CDR3 DNA sequence: TGTGCCAGCAGCGAGGGACAGGGGGACACTGAAGCTTTCTTT.

The V call is TRBV3-1 (or the pseudogene TRBV3-2), the J call TRBJ2-1; 7 bases match TRBD1. The CDR3 extends over 12 amino acids. V shed 8 bases and J 9 bases; nucleotides not matched to a gene: 7. Looked up from germline, CDR1 is LGHDT and CDR2 is YNNKEL (reference sequence). CDR3 region: CASWGNRGEQFF. CDR3 nucleotide sequence: TGTGCCAGCTGGGGGAACAGGGGTGAGCAGTTCTTC.

The V gene is TRBV11-2, the J gene TRBJ2-7; D perhaps matches TRBD2 (6 bases). The germline V gene has CDR1 SGHAT and CDR2 FQNNGV. This CDR3 has 16 amino acids. Trimming cost V 1 base and J 0 bases, with 13 bases left between them. The CDR3 DNA is TGTGCCAGCAGCTTAGTAGGCGGGGCGAGCTCCTACGAGCAGTACTTC. This codes for CASSLVGGASSYEQYF.

V and J are TRBV18 and TRBJ1-4; unclear D gene. The CDR3 is 14 amino acids. Trimming left V 2 bases short and J 4 bases short, with 8 bases between. The germline CDR1 and CDR2 sequences are KGHSH and LQKENI. CDR3 bases: TGTGCCAGCTCACCATCCCCTAGTAATGAAAAACTGTTTTTT. It specifies CASSPSPSNEKLFF.

The chain employs TRBV12-3 or TRBV12-4 and TRBJ2-7; no firm D call. The CDR3 length is 13 residues. V lost 1 base and J lost 0, with 4 bases in between. CDR3 in amino acids: CASSLDSSYEQYF. CDR3 bases: TGTGCCAGCAGTTTAGACAGCTCCTACGAGCAGTACTTC.

The V gene is TRBV15, the J gene TRBJ2-5, with unresolved D. V lost 2 bases to trimming and J lost 1 base, with 2 bases between them. This CDR3 has 12 residues. Germline V gene lookup returns CDR1 LNHNV and CDR2 YYDKDF (reference sequence). DNA for the CDR3: TGTGCCACCAGCAGACTCCAAGAGACCCAGTACTTC. It encodes CATSRLQETQYF.

This clone was detected only once. This chain joins TRBV27 and TRBJ2-1; 8 bases line up with TRBD1. The CDR3 contains 14 residues. The V and J ends lost 5 bases and 5 bases, in that order; junction bases with no gene match: 5. Germline values: CDR1 MNHEY, CDR2 SMNVEV (reference sequence). The CDR3 region has the DNA TGTGCCAGCAGTCCAAGGACAGGGAACAATGAGCAGTTCTTC. This translates into CASSPRTGNNEQFF.

In its sample, this clone was seen a few times. This sequence joins TRBV4-1 and TRBJ1-6; D gene unclear. Looked up from germline, CDR1 is MGHRA and CDR2 is YSYEKL. The CDR3 covers 16 residues. Trimming stripped 2 bases from V and 6 bases from J, with 14 bases between. The CDR3 DNA reads TGCGCCAGCAGCCAAAGCGGCGGGGTTGGTAATTCACCCCTCCACTTT. Its protein product is CASSQSGGVGNSPLHF.

This rearrangement joins TRBV2 to TRBJ1-2, with a tentative D call TRBD1 (5 bases). From germline, CDR1 is SNHLY and CDR2 FYNNEI. The CDR3 loop spans 16 amino acids. Trimming pared 1 base from V and 6 bases from J, leaving 18 bases between. The CDR3 region has the DNA TGTGCCAGCAGTGAAGTTAGGGTCCTCCCCAGGGATGGCTACACCTTC. Amino acid sequence: CASSEVRVLPRDGYTF.

The rearrangement uses TRBV3-1 (or the pseudogene TRBV3-2) and TRBJ2-3, with 7 bases matching TRBD2. The CDR3 spans 13 residues. Unmatched junction bases numbered 2, after V lost 2 bases and J lost 6 bases. CDR1 LGHDT and CDR2 YNNKEL come from the germline V gene (reference sequence). The CDR3: CASSQLGGDTQYF. In DNA form, the CDR3 reads TGTGCCAGCAGCCAACTGGGGGGGGATACGCAGTATTTT.

This sequence joins TRBV18 and TRBJ1-1; D is undetermined. The CDR3 totals 14 residues. Trimming took 3 bases from V and 3 from J, leaving 11 bases between them. Per the germline V gene, CDR1 is KGHSH and CDR2 is LQKENI. CDR3 amino acids: CASSPGWWDTEAFF. The CDR3 coding sequence is TGTGCCAGCTCACCCGGGTGGTGGGACACTGAAGCTTTCTTT.

This chain joins TRBV7-2 and TRBJ2-5; a possible D gene is TRBD1 (5 bases). The CDR3 spans 15 residues. Trimming left V 1 base short and J 4 bases short, with 13 bases between. The germline CDR1 and CDR2 sequences are SGHTA and FQGNSA. CDR3: CASSLGGHSGETQYF. In nucleotides, the CDR3 is TGTGCCAGCAGCTTAGGCGGACACAGTGGAGAGACCCAGTACTTC.

The genes are TRBV7-2 and TRBJ2-6; D unclear. The germline V and J ends were trimmed by 5 bases and 0 bases, with 11 bases remaining between them. Germline CDR1 SGHTA, CDR2 FQGNSA. This CDR3 region has 16 residues. The CDR3 loop is CASSREPRSGANVLTF. For the CDR3, the DNA is TGTGCCAGCAGCAGAGAACCGCGCTCTGGGGCCAACGTCCTGACTTTC.

The chain couples TRBV24-1 to TRBJ1-3; maybe TRBD1 (6 bases). The CDR3 is made up of 15 amino acids. CDR1 and CDR2 from the germline V gene are KGHDR and SFDVKD. Trimming stripped 3 bases from V and 1 base from J, with 9 bases between. In nucleotides, the CDR3 is TGTGCCACCAGTGATGCACAGGGATCTGGAAACACCATATATTTT. It codes for CATSDAQGSGNTIYF.

V is TRBV9 and J is TRBJ1-2, with TRBD1 as a possible D gene (5 bases). The CDR3 extends over 14 amino acids. The germline V and J ends were trimmed by 0 bases and 8 bases, with 14 bases remaining between them. CDR1 is SGDLS and CDR2 is YYNGEE in the germline V gene. CDR3 residues: CASSVVPAGPGYTF. CDR3 bases: TGTGCCAGCAGCGTAGTCCCGGCAGGGCCAGGCTACACCTTC.

This sequence joins TRBV11-2 and TRBJ2-3, with D tentatively TRBD2 (5 bases). The V end lost 1 base, the J end lost 2 bases, and 19 bases lay between the germline ends. The CDR3 contains 18 residues. Per germline, CDR1 SGHAT and CDR2 FQNNGV. The CDR3 sequence is CASSLVGEAGRVTDTQYF. The CDR3 DNA follows: TGTGCCAGCAGCTTAGTGGGAGAGGCGGGCCGGGTCACAGATACGCAGTATTTT.

The table lists this clone with a count of one. The J gene is TRBJ1-4, the V gene TRBV5-6, with 7 bases matching TRBD1. Trimming removed 4 bases from V and 6 bases from J; junction bases left unmatched: 9. CDR1 SGHDT and CDR2 YYEEEE come from the germline V gene. This CDR3 region has 15 residues. The CDR3 coding sequence is TGTGCCAGCAGCCGTACGGGACAGCCGTATGAAAAACTGTTTTTT. This encodes CASSRTGQPYEKLFF.

This clone has only one observation. The chain couples TRBV3-1 (or the pseudogene TRBV3-2) to TRBJ1-5, with a tentative D call TRBD1 (5 bases). V was trimmed by 0 bases and J by 1 base, leaving 16 bases between them. The CDR3 runs to 18 residues. Germline CDR1 and CDR2: LGHDT and YNNKEL (reference sequence). DNA for the CDR3: TGTGCCAGCAGCCAAGAAGGCGGGGTATCAGGGAGCAATCAGCCCCAGCATTTT. It translates to CASSQEGGVSGSNQPQHF.

The chain combines TRBV7-2 with TRBJ2-2, with 9 bases identical to TRBD2. Germline-derived CDR1 and CDR2 are SGHTA and FQGNSA. This CDR3 contains 16 residues. V was pared by 3 bases and J by 5 bases, with 7 bases of the junction left unmatched. The DNA for the CDR3 is TGTGCCAGCAGCTTTCAATTAGCGGGAGTGACCGGGGAGCTGTTTTTT. Amino acids: CASSFQLAGVTGELFF. Filled out from reference TRBV7-2 and TRBJ2-2, the complete variable domain reads GAGVSQSPSNKVTEKGKDVELRCDPISGHTALYWYRQSLGQGLEFLIYFQGNSAPDKSGLPSDRFSAERTGGSVSTLTIQRTQQEDSAVYLCASSFQLAGVTGELFFGEGSRLTVL.

This clone has just one count. V gene TRBV12-3 or TRBV12-4 combines with J gene TRBJ2-3; 7 bases agree with TRBD2. V shed 10 bases and J 5 bases; nucleotides not matched to a gene: 9. The CDR3 is 13 amino acids. CDR3 protein: CATLQRDEDTQYF. The CDR3, as DNA: TGTGCCACCCTCCAGCGGGACGAAGATACGCAGTATTTT.

The chain uses TRBV10-1 and TRBJ1-5; TRBD1 aligns across 8 bases. The CDR3 has 18 residues. With 11 bases clipped from V and 0 bases from J, the junction kept 18 bases outside the gene matches. Looked up from germline, CDR1 is WNHNN and CDR2 is SYGVQD (reference sequence). Here the CDR3 reads CAGYFNGTGFYSNQPQHF. CDR3 bases: TGCGCCGGGTATTTTAACGGGACAGGCTTTTATAGCAATCAGCCCCAGCATTTT.